What follows are 24 T cell receptor beta chains derived from one specimen sequenced in a study of radiotherapy plus CTLA-4 blockade in lung cancer. TCRdb keeps only in-frame clones here, not all; method: immunoSEQ multiplex PCR. The sample has about 48,000 clones; 86% are singletons. Material: peripheral blood, obtained from a patient treated with radiotherapy plus ipilimumab. Every receptor here comes from a human donor with non-small cell lung cancer that progressed on radiotherapy plus ipilimumab. Some clones in this sample may be carry-over from other donors' samples.

The chain uses TRBV14 and TRBJ1-2; TRBD1 matches at 7 bases. V gave up 1 base and J gave up 8 bases; unmatched junction bases: 10. Germline V lookup: CDR1 SGHDN, CDR2 FVKESK. The CDR3 loop spans 15 amino acids. The CDR3 coding sequence is TGTGCCAGCAGCCAAGTGTACGGGACAGTCGGCGGCTACACCTTC. Its protein is CASSQVYGTVGGYTF.

This clone was counted a few times. This rearrangement joins TRBV6-5 to TRBJ2-5, with a possible D match to TRBD2 (6 bases). Germline V gene data show CDR1 as MNHEY and CDR2 as SVGAGI. The CDR3 runs to 13 residues. Deletions cut 6 bases from V and 6 bases from J, with 14 bases between. For the CDR3, the DNA is TGTGCCAGCAGGGCCGGGACTTCGAAGACCCAGTACTTC. Amino acid sequence: CASRAGTSKTQYF.

This clone showed up just a few times. V is TRBV7-2 and J is TRBJ2-7, with 9 bases fitting TRBD1. Trimming at V came to 4 bases and at J to 6 bases, leaving 7 bases not matched to a gene. Germline CDR1 and CDR2: SGHTA and FQGNSA. The CDR3 spans 14 residues. The CDR3 DNA reads as TGTGCCAGCAGCTCGTACAGGGGGCGCGGCGAGCAGTACTTC. Protein product: CASSSYRGRGEQYF.

As to this clone: The junction does not match germline at one end; this may be a read error. This sample also contains other DNA sequences that code for the same CDR3. The chain joins TRBV9 to TRBJ1-1; 7 positions match TRBD1. CDR3 size: 14 residues. Looked up from germline, CDR1 is SGDLS and CDR2 is YYNGEE. The CDR3 sequence is CASSVNTGAAEAFF. In nucleotides, the CDR3 is TGTGCCAGCAGCGTAAACACAGGGGCGGCTGAAGCCTTCTTT.

This CDR3 is CASSLVVTTFRNEQFF. CDR3 sequence (DNA): TGCGCCAGCAGCTTAGTCGTGACTACCTTTAGGAATGAGCAGTTCTTC. This chain connects TRBV5-1 to TRBJ2-1; the D gene is possibly TRBD2 (5 bases). The CDR3 loop spans 16 amino acids. Germline V CDR1 and CDR2: SGHRS, YFSETQ. V shed 2 bases and J shed 7 bases, with 19 bases lying between them.

The chain carries TRBV10-3 and TRBJ1-1; 7 positions agree with TRBD1. The germline CDR1 and CDR2 sequences are ENHRY and SYGVKD. The trim removed 6 bases at V and 2 bases at J, leaving 6 bases unmatched. The CDR3 totals 14 residues. CDR3 amino acids: CAISRQGGNTEAFF. The CDR3, as DNA: TGTGCCATCAGCAGACAGGGAGGAAACACTGAAGCTTTCTTT.

This clone was recorded once. The V gene is TRBV28, the J gene TRBJ1-2; TRBD1 agrees at 8 bases. The CDR3 runs 14 residues. The germline CDR1 and CDR2 sequences are MDHEN and SYDVKM. Trimming took 5 bases from V and 0 from J; bases not matched to a gene: 2. The CDR3 nucleotides read TGTGCCAGCAGTGGGGGACAGGCTAACTATGGCTACACCTTC. Amino acids: CASSGGQANYGYTF.

The chain is built from TRBV5-6 and TRBJ1-2, with 9 bases matching TRBD1. The germline gives CDR1 SGHDT, CDR2 YYEEEE. This CDR3 contains 15 residues. V gave up 0 bases and J gave up 7 bases; unmatched junction bases: 7. CDR3 sequence: CASSLVTQGAVGYTF. The DNA of the CDR3 is TGTGCCAGCAGCTTGGTCACACAGGGGGCGGTTGGCTACACCTTC.

This clone was found a few times. V usage is TRBV4-2 and J usage is TRBJ1-4; TRBD1 matches at 9 bases. The CDR3 is 15 residues long. The germline gives CDR1 LGHNA, CDR2 YNFKEQ. V shed 2 bases and J 8 bases; nucleotides not matched to a gene: 6. CDR3 protein: CASSQKTGGSEKLFF. The CDR3 DNA is TGTGCCAGCAGCCAAAAGACAGGGGGAAGCGAAAAACTGTTTTTT.

V usage is TRBV11-2 and J usage is TRBJ2-3; D perhaps matches TRBD2 (6 bases). From germline, CDR1 is SGHAT and CDR2 FQNNGV. Trimming cost V 4 bases and J 3 bases, with 11 bases left between them. This CDR3 comprises 14 residues. In nucleotides, the CDR3 is TGTGCCAGCAGCTCTTACGGGGGTACAGATACGCAGTATTTT. Residues: CASSSYGGTDTQYF.

The V gene is TRBV5-1, the J gene TRBJ2-7, with D maybe TRBD2 (6 bases). V dropped 0 bases and J dropped 3 bases, with 16 bases sitting between them. The CDR3 runs 16 residues. Germline V gene lookup returns CDR1 SGHRS and CDR2 YFSETQ. The CDR3 protein is CASSLGRGEKDYEQYF. The CDR3, as DNA: TGCGCCAGCAGCTTGGGGAGGGGCGAAAAAGACTACGAGCAGTACTTC.

This clone was recorded once. The rearrangement uses TRBV19 and TRBJ1-6; possible D gene TRBD1, 5 bases. CDR3 length: 15 amino acids. V gave up 3 bases and J gave up 5 bases, with 11 bases separating them. Germline V gene sequence: CDR1 LNHDA, CDR2 SQIVND (reference sequence). CDR3 protein: CASSIAGIDNSPLHF. The CDR3 coding sequence is TGTGCCAGTAGTATTGCAGGGATCGATAATTCACCCCTCCACTTT. The full variable domain, with the rest looked up from reference TRBV19 and TRBJ1-6, is DGGITQSPKYLFRKEGQNVTLSCEQNLNHDAMYWYRQDPGQGLRLIYYSQIVNDFQKGDIAEGYSVSREKKESFPLTVTSAQKNPTAFYLCASSIAGIDNSPLHFGNGTRLTVT.

This rearrangement joins TRBV6-4 to TRBJ1-3; TRBD1 matches 7 bases. This CDR3 has 14 residues. Germline V CDR1 and CDR2: MRHNA, SNTAGT. Trimming took 9 bases from V and 4 from J; bases not matched to a gene: 9. CDR3 in amino acids: CASTTGRPGNTIYF. The CDR3, as DNA: TGTGCCAGTACGACAGGGCGGCCCGGAAACACCATATATTTT.

The chain employs TRBV5-5 and TRBJ1-2; the D gene is possibly TRBD1 (5 bases). The CDR3 sequence is 14 residues long. Germline CDR1 and CDR2: SGHKS and YYEKEE (reference sequence). V gave up 4 bases and J gave up 4 bases, with 14 bases separating them. CDR3 protein: CASSPRGEAYGYTF. CDR3 nucleotide sequence: TGTGCCAGCAGCCCAAGGGGCGAAGCCTATGGCTACACCTTC.

This chain links TRBV2 with TRBJ2-1; 8 nucleotides line up with TRBD2. J was trimmed by 0 bases and V by 4 bases; bases with no gene match: 2. This CDR3 comprises 15 residues. Germline CDR1 SNHLY, CDR2 FYNNEI. The CDR3 nucleotides are TGTGCCAGCAGTGCTACTAGCGGCTCCTACAATGAGCAGTTCTTC. Translating it yields CASSATSGSYNEQFF.

This sequence joins TRBV5-1 and TRBJ2-3; 13 bases agree with TRBD2. CDR1 SGHRS and CDR2 YFSETQ come from the germline V gene. Unmatched junction bases numbered 5, after V lost 1 base and J lost 0 bases. This CDR3 has 18 residues. The CDR3 region has the DNA TGCGCCAGCAGCTTGATGACTAGCGGGGGGCCGAGCACAGATACGCAGTATTTT. Protein: CASSLMTSGGPSTDTQYF.

This sequence joins TRBV7-8 and TRBJ2-7; D possibly corresponds to TRBD1 (7 bases). The CDR3 is 14 residues long. Deletions cut 5 bases from V and 3 bases from J, with 14 bases between. Per germline, CDR1 SGHVS and CDR2 FQNEAQ. CDR3 residues: CASSHRQGGYEQYF. CDR3 bases: TGTGCCAGCAGCCACCGACAGGGAGGCTACGAGCAGTACTTC.

The chain combines TRBV5-1 with TRBJ2-7; 7 nucleotides match TRBD1. This CDR3 region has 15 residues. The V and J ends lost 4 bases and 2 bases, in that order; junction bases with no gene match: 9. Germline V gene sequence: CDR1 SGHRS, CDR2 YFSETQ. CDR3 DNA: TGCGCCAGCAGCCCTCAGACAGGGATCACCTACGAGCAGTACTTC. Its translation: CASSPQTGITYEQYF.

Only a few counts were recorded for this clone. This chain links TRBV6-5 with TRBJ1-5; tentative D call: TRBD1 (5 bases). Trimming cost V 6 bases and J 5 bases, with 14 bases left between them. CDR1 is MNHEY, CDR2 SVGAGI, per germline. CDR3 length equals 14 residues. The CDR3 sequence: CASSHDSSYQPQHF. The CDR3 coding sequence is TGTGCCAGCAGCCACGACAGCTCGTATCAGCCCCAGCATTTT.

V usage is TRBV6-5 and J usage is TRBJ2-7, with TRBD2 matching over 9 bases. Trimming took 5 bases from V and 3 from J; bases not matched to a gene: 8. Looked up from germline, CDR1 is MNHEY and CDR2 is SVGAGI. The CDR3 has 15 amino acids. This chain's CDR3 is CASSAEREAIYEQYF. In DNA form, the CDR3 reads TGTGCCAGCAGTGCCGAGCGGGAGGCAATCTACGAGCAGTACTTC.

This chain links TRBV7-9 with TRBJ2-7, with D possibly being TRBD2 (7 bases). Germline CDR1 is SEHNR and CDR2 is FQNEAQ (reference sequence). The CDR3 is 16 residues long. V lost 5 bases to trimming and J lost 4 bases, with 21 bases between them. CDR3 DNA: TGTGCCAGCAGCACCTCCCACGGGGGGCGTAGGTACGAGCAGTACTTC. It encodes CASSTSHGGRRYEQYF.

V gene TRBV7-2 combines with J gene TRBJ2-5; 7 positions match TRBD2. There are 18 residues in the CDR3. Unmatched junction bases numbered 15, after V lost 4 bases and J lost 1 base. Germline V gives CDR1 SGHTA, CDR2 FQGNSA. Written as DNA, the CDR3 is TGTGCCAGCAGCTCCCTTCTCCTAGCGGAGGCCTTCCAAGAGACCCAGTACTTC. This sequence encodes CASSSLLLAEAFQETQYF.

The chain recombines TRBV9 with TRBJ1-1, with D unclear. Germline V gene lookup returns CDR1 SGDLS and CDR2 YYNGEE. V was clipped by 4 bases and J by 3 bases, with 16 bases between them. The length of the CDR3 is 15 residues. The CDR3 protein is CASSPIGRADTEAFF. The CDR3 coding sequence is TGTGCCAGCAGCCCGATAGGGCGGGCGGACACTGAAGCTTTCTTT.

The chain employs TRBV19 and TRBJ1-1, with 10 bases lining up with TRBD1. This CDR3 is 15 amino acids long. Germline V gives CDR1 LNHDA, CDR2 SQIVND (reference sequence). With 5 bases clipped from V and 6 bases from J, the junction kept 9 bases outside the gene matches. The CDR3 is CASSAWTGGVSEAFF. CDR3 sequence (DNA): TGTGCCAGTAGTGCCTGGACAGGGGGGGTTTCTGAAGCTTTCTTT.